This T cell receptor (beta chain) was found in a study of post-analysis software for immune sequencing data. The overall study: The cohort encompassed relapsing-remitting, secondary progressive and progressive-relapsing multiple sclerosis disease courses. Regarding the study as a whole: Relative to controls, patients had several TRBV segments at higher frequency, with TRBV5-6, TRBV5-1 and TRBV20-1 among these.

Between the trimmed V and J ends, which lost 0 bases and 3 bases, there was a span of 20 bases. The germline V gene encodes CDR1 LGHDT and CDR2 YNNKEL (reference sequence). CDR3 length: 18 residues. On this clonotype: Its matching antigen is unknown.

Unique molecular identifiers had been added to the TCR beta cDNA libraries. TCRdb fed the PCR reads into MiXCR, producing one record per CDR3 protein. The repertoire includes 600,000 to 750,000 distinct CDR3 sequences, roughly three fifths of them detected once, and about 10% sits in the top ten. This chain connects TRBV3-1 to TRBJ2-5; a possible D gene is TRBD2 (6 bases). Sequenced sample: blood. This TCR derives from a girl aged 2 to 10 with multiple sclerosis. As DNA, the CDR3 is TGTGCCAGCAGCCAAGATTGGCAGGGAGGAGGGGTAGAAGAGACCCAGTACTTC. Amino acid sequence: CASSQDWQGGGVEETQYF.